This TCR beta chain stems from a study of cytomegalovirus exposure and HLA in healthy donors. A multiplex PCR was run with 60 Vbeta primers and 13 Jbeta primers. Measured with immunoSEQ multiplex PCR; TCRdb has only the in-frame clones, and not every one. The table shows some 44,000 clones, with about 85% occurring only once. Input material: PBMCs. The TCR was taken from a woman in her thirties or forties in good health and CMV-seropositive.

CDR3 residues: CASSPPLGGAPGWETQYF. CDR3 nucleotide sequence: TGTGCCAGCTCACCCCCCCTGGGGGGGGCGCCGGGATGGGAGACCCAGTACTTC. The chain joins TRBV18 to TRBJ2-5; weak D call: TRBD2 (7 bases). The CDR3 extends over 18 amino acids. V was cut by 3 bases and J by 5 bases, with 25 bases left in between. Germline CDR1 KGHSH, CDR2 LQKENI. The full variable domain, its missing parts supplied by reference TRBV18 and TRBJ2-5, is NAGVMQNPRHLVRRRGQEARLRCSPMKGHSHVYWYRQLPEEGLKFMVYLQKENIIDESGMPKERFSAEFPKEGPSILRIQQVVRGDSAAYFCASSPPLGGAPGWETQYFGPGTRLLVL.